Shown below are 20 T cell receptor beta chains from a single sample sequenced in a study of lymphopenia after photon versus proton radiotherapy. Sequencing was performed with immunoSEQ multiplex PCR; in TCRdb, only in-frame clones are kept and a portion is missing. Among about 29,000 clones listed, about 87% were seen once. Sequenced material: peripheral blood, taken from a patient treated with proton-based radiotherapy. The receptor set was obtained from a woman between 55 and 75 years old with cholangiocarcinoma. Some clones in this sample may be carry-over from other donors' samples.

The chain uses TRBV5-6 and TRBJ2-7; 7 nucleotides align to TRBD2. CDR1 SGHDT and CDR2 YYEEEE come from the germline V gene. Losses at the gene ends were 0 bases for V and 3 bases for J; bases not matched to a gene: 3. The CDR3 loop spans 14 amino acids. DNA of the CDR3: TGTGCCAGCAGCTTGGTATTAGCGGGCTACGAGCAGTACTTC. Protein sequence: CASSLVLAGYEQYF. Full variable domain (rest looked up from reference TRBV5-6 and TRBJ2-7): DAGVTQSPTHLIKTRGQQVTLRCSPKSGHDTVSWYQQALGQGPQFIFQYYEEEERQRGNFPDRFSGHQFPNYSSELNVNALLLGDSALYLCASSLVLAGYEQYFGPGTRLTVT.

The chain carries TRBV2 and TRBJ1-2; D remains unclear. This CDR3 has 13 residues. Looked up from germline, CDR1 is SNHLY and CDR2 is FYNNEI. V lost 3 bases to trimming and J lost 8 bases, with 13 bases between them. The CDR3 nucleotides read TGTGCCAGCAGTGAGTTGAGGGCTGGAGGCTACACCTTC. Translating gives CASSELRAGGYTF.

CDR3 sequence reads: CASSATTVVGEQYF. Written as DNA, the CDR3 is TGTGCCAGCAGCGCTACCACCGTAGTCGGCGAGCAGTACTTC. The chain uses TRBV7-9 and TRBJ2-7, with no clear D. V lost 5 bases and J lost 6, with 17 bases in between. Germline V CDR1 and CDR2: SEHNR, FQNEAQ (reference sequence). CDR3 size: 14 residues.

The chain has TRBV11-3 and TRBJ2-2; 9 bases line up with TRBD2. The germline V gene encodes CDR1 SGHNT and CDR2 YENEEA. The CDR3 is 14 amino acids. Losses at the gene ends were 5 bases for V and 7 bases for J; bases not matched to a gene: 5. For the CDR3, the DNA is TGTGCCAGCAGCGCAAGCGGGAGGAGCGGGGAGCTGTTTTTT. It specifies CASSASGRSGELFF.

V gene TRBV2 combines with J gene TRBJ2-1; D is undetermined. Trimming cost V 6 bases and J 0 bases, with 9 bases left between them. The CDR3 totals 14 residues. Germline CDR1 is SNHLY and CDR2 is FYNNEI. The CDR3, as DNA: TGTGCCAGCAGGCAGTACAGCTCCTACAATGAGCAGTTCTTC. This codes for CASRQYSSYNEQFF.

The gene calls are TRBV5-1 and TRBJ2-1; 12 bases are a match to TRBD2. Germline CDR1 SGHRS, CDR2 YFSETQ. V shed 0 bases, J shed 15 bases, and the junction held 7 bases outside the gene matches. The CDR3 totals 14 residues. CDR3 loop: CASSLELAGGHPFF. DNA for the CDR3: TGCGCCAGCAGCTTGGAACTAGCGGGAGGCCACCCGTTCTTC.

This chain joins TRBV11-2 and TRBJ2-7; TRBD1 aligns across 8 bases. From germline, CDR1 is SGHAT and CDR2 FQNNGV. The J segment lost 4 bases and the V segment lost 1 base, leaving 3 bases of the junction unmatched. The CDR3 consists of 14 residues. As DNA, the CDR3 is TGTGCCAGCAGCTTAGCAGGGGGCCTGTACGAGCAGTACTTC. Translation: CASSLAGGLYEQYF.

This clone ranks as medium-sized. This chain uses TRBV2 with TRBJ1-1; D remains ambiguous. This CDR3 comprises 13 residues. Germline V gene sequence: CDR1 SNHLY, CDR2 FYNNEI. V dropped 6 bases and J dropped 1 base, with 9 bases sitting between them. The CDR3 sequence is CASRQQPNTEAFF. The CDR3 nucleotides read TGTGCCAGCAGGCAACAGCCGAACACTGAAGCTTTCTTT.

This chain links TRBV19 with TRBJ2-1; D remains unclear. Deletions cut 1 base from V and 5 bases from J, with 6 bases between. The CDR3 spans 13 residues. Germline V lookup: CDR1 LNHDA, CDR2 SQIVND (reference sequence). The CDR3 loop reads CASSIGPHNEQFF. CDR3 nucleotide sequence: TGTGCCAGTAGTATAGGTCCTCACAATGAGCAGTTCTTC.

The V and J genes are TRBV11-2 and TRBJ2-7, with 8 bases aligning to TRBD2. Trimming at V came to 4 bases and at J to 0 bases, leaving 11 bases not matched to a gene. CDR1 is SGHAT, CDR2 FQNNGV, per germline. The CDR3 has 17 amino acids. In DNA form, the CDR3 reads TGTGCCAGCAGCTCCGGGTGGGCGGGAGGAAGCTCCTACGAGCAGTACTTC. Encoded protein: CASSSGWAGGSSYEQYF.

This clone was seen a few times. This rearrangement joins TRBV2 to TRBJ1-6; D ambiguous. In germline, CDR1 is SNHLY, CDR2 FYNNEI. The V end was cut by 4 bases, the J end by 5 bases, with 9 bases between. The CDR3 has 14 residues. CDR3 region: CASSAAGDNSPLHF. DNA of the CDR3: TGTGCCAGCAGTGCGGCAGGAGATAATTCACCCCTCCACTTT.

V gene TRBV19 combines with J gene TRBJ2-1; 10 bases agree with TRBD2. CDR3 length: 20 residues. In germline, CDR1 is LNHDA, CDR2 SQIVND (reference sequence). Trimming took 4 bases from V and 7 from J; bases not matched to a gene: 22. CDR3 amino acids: CASSTSLRWSSGSMTNEQFF. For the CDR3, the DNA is TGTGCCAGTAGTACGTCCCTGAGGTGGTCTAGCGGGAGTATGACTAATGAGCAGTTCTTC.

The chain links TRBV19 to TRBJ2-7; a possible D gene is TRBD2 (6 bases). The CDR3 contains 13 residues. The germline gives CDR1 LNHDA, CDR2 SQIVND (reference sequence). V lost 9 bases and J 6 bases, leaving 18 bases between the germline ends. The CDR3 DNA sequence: TGTGCCAGCAGACCCAGGGACTGGACCGAGCAGTACTTC. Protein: CASRPRDWTEQYF.

The CDR3 spells CASSLDASGLANTGELFF. DNA for the CDR3: TGTGCCAGCAGCTTAGACGCTAGCGGGCTCGCGAACACCGGGGAGCTGTTTTTT. This rearrangement joins TRBV11-3 to TRBJ2-2; 8 bases align to TRBD2. There are 18 residues in the CDR3. The germline V gene has CDR1 SGHNT and CDR2 YENEEA. V gave up 0 bases and J gave up 0 bases; unmatched junction bases: 6.

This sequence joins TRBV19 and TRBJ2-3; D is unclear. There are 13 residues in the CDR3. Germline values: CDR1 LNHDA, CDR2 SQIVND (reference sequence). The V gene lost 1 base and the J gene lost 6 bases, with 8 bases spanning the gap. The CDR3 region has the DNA TGTGCCAGTAGTATAGGACTCTATGATACGCAGTATTTT. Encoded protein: CASSIGLYDTQYF. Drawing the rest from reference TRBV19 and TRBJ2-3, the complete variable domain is DGGITQSPKYLFRKEGQNVTLSCEQNLNHDAMYWYRQDPGQGLRLIYYSQIVNDFQKGDIAEGYSVSREKKESFPLTVTSAQKNPTAFYLCASSIGLYDTQYFGPGTRLTVL.

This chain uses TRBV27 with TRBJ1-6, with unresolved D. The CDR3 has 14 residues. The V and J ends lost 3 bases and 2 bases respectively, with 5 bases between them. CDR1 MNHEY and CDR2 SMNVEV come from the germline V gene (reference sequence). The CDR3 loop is CASSFLAYNSPLHF. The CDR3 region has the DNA TGTGCCAGCAGTTTCCTCGCCTATAATTCACCCCTCCACTTT.

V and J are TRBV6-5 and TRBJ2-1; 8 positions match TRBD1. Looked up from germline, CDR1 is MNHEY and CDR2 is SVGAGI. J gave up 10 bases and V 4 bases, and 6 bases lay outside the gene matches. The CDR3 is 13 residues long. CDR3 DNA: TGTGCCAGCAGTTTCTGGGACAGGAGAGAGCAGTTCTTC. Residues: CASSFWDRREQFF.

CDR3 loop: CAIQDGYNEQFF. The CDR3 coding sequence is TGTGCCATACAGGACGGCTACAATGAGCAGTTCTTC. The chain uses TRBV11-2 and TRBJ2-1; D perhaps matches TRBD1 (5 bases). CDR1 is SGHAT and CDR2 is FQNNGV in the germline V gene. Trimming removed 10 bases from V and 3 bases from J, with 10 bases in between. The CDR3 runs to 12 residues.

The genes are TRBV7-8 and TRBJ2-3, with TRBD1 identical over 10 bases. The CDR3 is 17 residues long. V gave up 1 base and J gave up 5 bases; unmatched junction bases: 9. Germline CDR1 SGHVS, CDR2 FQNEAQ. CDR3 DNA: TGTGCCAGCAGCTTAGAGGTTGACAGGGGGCGAAAAGATACGCAGTATTTT. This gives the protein CASSLEVDRGRKDTQYF.

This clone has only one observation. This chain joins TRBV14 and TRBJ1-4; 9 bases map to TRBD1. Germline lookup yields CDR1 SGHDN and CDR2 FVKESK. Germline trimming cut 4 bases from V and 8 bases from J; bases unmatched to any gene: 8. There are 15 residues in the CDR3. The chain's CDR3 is CASSPRDRVDEKLFF. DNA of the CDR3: TGTGCCAGCAGCCCCCGGGACAGGGTAGACGAAAAACTGTTTTTT.